The TCR beta chain under discussion was sequenced for a study of Ad26.COV2.S vaccination and SARS-CoV-2 variants. Here immunoSEQ multiplex PCR was the method, and the copy in TCRdb shows in-frame clones only, minus some. The sample yields about 480,000 clones, roughly 85% seen once. Treatment of the sample: about 20 received Ad26.COV2.S at low or high dose, single or two shots; roughly 5 received placebo; per-sample allocation not given. Repertoires come from day 63 after the first vaccine or placebo injection. Boston supplied an adult donor aged 18-55 years. An Ad26 vector was used to express Wuhan-strain SARS-CoV-2 spike as the vaccine. Findings and caveats of the study: Breadth and depth estimates from TCRs may understate total T cell responses.

Germline lookup yields CDR1 MDHEN and CDR2 SYDVKM. The CDR3 runs to 18 residues. J lost 1 base, V lost 3 bases, and 12 bases had no gene match. On this clone: The antigen remains undetermined.

The TCR was taken from a person between 18 and 65 years old who received the Ad26.COV2.S COVID-19 vaccine or a placebo. V usage is TRBV28 and J usage is TRBJ1-5; 7 nucleotides align to TRBD1. Sequenced here: peripheral blood, sampled in a trial of Ad26.COV2.S vaccine versus placebo. Here the CDR3 DNA reads TGTGCCAGCAGTTTTTACCGTTTGGACAGGACGAGCAATCAGCCCCAGCATTTT. Translating gives CASSFYRLDRTSNQPQHF. Filled out from reference TRBV28 and TRBJ1-5, the complete variable domain reads DVKVTQSSRYLVKRTGEKVFLECVQDMDHENMFWYRQDPGLGLRLIYFSYDVKMKEKGDIPEGYSVSREKKERFSLILESASTNQTSMYLCASSFYRLDRTSNQPQHFGDGTRLSIL.